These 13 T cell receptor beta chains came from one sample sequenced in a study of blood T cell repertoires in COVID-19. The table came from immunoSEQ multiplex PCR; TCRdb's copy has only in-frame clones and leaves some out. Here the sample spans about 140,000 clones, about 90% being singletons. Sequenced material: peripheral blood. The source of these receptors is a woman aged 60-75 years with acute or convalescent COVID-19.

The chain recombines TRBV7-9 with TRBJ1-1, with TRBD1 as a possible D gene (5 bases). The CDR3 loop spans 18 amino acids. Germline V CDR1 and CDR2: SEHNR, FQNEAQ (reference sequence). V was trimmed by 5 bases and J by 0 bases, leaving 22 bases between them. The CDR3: CASSPQRQPTLMNTEAFF. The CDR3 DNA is TGTGCCAGCAGCCCCCAGCGACAGCCAACCCTTATGAACACTGAAGCTTTCTTT.

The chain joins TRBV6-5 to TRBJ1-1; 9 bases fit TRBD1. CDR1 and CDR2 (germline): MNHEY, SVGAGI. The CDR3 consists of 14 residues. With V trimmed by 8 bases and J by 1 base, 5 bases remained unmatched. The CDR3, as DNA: TGTGCCAGCCGACCGGGACAGGGGAACACTGAAGCTTTCTTT. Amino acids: CASRPGQGNTEAFF.

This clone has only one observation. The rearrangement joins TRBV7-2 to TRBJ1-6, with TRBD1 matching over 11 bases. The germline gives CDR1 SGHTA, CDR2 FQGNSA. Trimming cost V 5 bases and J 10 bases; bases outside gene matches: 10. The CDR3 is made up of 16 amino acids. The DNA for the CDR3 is TGTGCCAGCAGCCCACGGACAGGGGGCCGTTACTCACCCCTCCACTTT. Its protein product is CASSPRTGGRYSPLHF.

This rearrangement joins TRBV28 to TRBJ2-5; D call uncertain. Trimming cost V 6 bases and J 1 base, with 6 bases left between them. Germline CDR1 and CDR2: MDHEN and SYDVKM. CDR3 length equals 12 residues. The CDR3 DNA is TGTGCCAGCAGCCGGTCCCAAGAGACCCAGTACTTC. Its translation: CASSRSQETQYF.

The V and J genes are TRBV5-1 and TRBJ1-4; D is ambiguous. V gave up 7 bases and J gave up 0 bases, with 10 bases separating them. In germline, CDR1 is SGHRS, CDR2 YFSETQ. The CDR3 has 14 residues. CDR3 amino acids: CASSTDSTNEKLFF. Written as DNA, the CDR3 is TGCGCCAGCTCTACCGATTCAACTAATGAAAAACTGTTTTTT.

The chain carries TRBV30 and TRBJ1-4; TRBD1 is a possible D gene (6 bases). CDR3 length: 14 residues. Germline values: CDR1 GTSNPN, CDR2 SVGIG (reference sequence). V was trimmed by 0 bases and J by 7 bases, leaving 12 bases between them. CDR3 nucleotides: TGTGCCTGGAGTGTATCCGCCAGGGGTGAAAAACTGTTTTTT. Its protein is CAWSVSARGEKLFF.

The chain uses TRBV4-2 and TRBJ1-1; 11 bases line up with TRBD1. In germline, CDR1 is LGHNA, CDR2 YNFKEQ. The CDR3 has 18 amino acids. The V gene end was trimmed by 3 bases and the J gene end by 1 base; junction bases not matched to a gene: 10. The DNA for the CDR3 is TGTGCCAGCAGCCACGAAGTGGGGACAGGGGGGAAGAACACTGAAGCTTTCTTT. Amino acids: CASSHEVGTGGKNTEAFF.

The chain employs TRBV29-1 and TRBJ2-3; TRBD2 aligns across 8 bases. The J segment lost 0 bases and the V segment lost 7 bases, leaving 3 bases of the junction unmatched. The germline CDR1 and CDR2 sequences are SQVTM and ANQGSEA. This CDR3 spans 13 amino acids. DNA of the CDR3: TGCAGCGGTAGCGGGGAAAGCACAGATACGCAGTATTTT. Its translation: CSGSGESTDTQYF.

CDR3 nucleotide sequence: TGTGCCATCCAAAGCCGGGACAAGGGCCTCAACTATGGCTACACCTTC. This sequence encodes CAIQSRDKGLNYGYTF. The chain uses TRBV6-4 and TRBJ1-2; D is possibly TRBD1 (6 bases). Between the trimmed V and J ends, which lost 10 bases and 2 bases, there was a span of 23 bases. Germline V gene data show CDR1 as MRHNA and CDR2 as SNTAGT. This CDR3 comprises 16 residues.

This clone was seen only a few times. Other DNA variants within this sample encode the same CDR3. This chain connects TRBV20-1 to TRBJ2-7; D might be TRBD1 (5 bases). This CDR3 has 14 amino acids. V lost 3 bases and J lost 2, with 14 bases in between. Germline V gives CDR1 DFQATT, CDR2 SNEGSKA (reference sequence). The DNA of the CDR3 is TGCAGTGCTAGTCCTCAGGGTCTTACCTACGAGCAGTACTTC. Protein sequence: CSASPQGLTYEQYF.

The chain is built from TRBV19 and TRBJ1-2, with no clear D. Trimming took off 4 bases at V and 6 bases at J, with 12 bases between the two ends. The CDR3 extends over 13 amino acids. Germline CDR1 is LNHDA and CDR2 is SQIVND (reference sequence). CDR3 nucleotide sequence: TGTGCCAGTAGTAATTTTCAGGTGGATGGCTACACCTTC. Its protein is CASSNFQVDGYTF.

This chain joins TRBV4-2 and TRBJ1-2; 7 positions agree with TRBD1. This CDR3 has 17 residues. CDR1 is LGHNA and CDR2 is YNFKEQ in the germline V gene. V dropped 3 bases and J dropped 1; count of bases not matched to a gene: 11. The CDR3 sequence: CASSHPRIGGGNYGYTF. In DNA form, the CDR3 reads TGTGCCAGCAGCCACCCCCGGATAGGGGGCGGTAACTATGGCTACACCTTC.

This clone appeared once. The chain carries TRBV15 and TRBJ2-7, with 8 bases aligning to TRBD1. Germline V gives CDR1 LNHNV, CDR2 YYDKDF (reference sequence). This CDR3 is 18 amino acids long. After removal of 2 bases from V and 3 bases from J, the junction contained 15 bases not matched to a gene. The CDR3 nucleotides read TGTGCCACCAGCAGATTTCTTGGGGCGGTGGGACAGGTCTACGAGCAGTACTTC. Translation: CATSRFLGAVGQVYEQYF.